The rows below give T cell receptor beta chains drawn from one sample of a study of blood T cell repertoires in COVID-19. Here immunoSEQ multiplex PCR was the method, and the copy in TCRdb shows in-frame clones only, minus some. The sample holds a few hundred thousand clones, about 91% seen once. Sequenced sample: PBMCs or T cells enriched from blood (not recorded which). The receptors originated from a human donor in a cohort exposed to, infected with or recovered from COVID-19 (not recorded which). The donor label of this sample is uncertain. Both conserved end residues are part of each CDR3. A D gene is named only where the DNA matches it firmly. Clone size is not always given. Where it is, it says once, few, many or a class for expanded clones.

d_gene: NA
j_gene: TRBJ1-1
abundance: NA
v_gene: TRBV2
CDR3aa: CASRHRDTEAFF
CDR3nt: TGTGCCAGCAGGCACCGGGACACGGAAGCTTTCTTT

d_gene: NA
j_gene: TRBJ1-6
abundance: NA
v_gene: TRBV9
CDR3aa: CASSPSAGNINSPLHF
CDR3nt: TGTGCCAGCAGCCCTAGTGCAGGGAACATTAATTCACCCCTCCACTTT

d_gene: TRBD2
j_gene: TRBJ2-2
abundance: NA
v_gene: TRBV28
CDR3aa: CASSPAGTSGGNTGELFF
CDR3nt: TGTGCCAGCAGTCCAGCCGGGACTAGCGGGGGGAACACCGGGGAGCTGTTTTTT

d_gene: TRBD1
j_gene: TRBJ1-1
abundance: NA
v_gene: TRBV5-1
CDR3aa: CASSPRGQDTEAFF
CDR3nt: TGCGCCAGCAGTCCCAGGGGGCAGGACACTGAAGCTTTCTTT

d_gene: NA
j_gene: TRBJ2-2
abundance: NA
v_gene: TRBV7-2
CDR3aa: CASSLLIFGQTGELFF
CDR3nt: TGTGCCAGCAGCTTATTAATTTTCGGACAGACCGGGGAGCTGTTTTTT

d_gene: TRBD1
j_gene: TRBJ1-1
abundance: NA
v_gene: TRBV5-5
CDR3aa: CASSYTGTALNTEAFF
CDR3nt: TGTGCCAGCAGCTACACCGGGACAGCACTGAACACTGAAGCTTTCTTT

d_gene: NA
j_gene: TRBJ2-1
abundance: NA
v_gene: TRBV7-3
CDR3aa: CASSLTGGEQFF
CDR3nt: TGTGCCAGCAGCTTAACAGGCGGTGAGCAGTTCTTC

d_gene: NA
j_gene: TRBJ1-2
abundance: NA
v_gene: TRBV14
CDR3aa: CASSFSSPQGYLNYGYTF
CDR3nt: TGTGCCAGCAGCTTTTCTTCCCCTCAGGGCTACCTTAACTATGGCTACACCTTC

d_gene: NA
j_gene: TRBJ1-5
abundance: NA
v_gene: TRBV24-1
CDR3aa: CATSDSRASTGGNQPQHF
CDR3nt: TGTGCCACCAGTGATTCCCGCGCCTCGACAGGAGGCAATCAGCCCCAGCATTTT

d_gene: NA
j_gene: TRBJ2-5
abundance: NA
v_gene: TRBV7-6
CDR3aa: CASSLVAGSMIETQYF
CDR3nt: TGTGCCAGCAGCTTAGTCGCCGGGTCTATGATAGAGACCCAGTACTTC

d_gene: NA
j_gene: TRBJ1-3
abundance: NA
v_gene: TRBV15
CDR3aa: CATSRGNTGIGNTIYF
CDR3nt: TGTGCCACCAGCAGAGGGAATACGGGGATTGGAAACACCATATATTTT

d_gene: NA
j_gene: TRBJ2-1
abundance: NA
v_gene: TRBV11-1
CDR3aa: CASSYARRGQNNEQFF
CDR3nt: TGTGCCAGCAGTTACGCCCGGAGGGGGCAAAACAATGAGCAGTTCTTC

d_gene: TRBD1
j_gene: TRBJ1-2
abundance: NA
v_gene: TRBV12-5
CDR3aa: CASGLYRGHYGYTF
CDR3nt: TGTGCTAGTGGTTTGTACAGGGGGCACTATGGCTACACCTTC

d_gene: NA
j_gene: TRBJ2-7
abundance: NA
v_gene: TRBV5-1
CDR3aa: CASSLPRSGHEQYF
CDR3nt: TGCGCCAGCAGCCTCCCCCGTTCAGGGCACGAGCAGTACTTC

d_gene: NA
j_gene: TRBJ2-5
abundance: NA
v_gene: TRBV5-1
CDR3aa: CASSTGTGEETQYF
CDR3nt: TGCGCCAGCAGCACCGGGACTGGAGAAGAGACCCAGTACTTC

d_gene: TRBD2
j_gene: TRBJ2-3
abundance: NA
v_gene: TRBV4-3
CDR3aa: CASSQDYPFLSGGTDTQYF
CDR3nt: TGCGCCAGCAGCCAAGATTATCCCTTCCTTAGCGGGGGCACAGATACGCAGTATTTT

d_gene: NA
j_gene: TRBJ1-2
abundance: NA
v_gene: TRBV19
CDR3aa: CASSMYGGQPLLNYGYTF
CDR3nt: TGTGCCAGTAGTATGTACGGCGGACAGCCATTACTTAACTATGGCTACACCTTC

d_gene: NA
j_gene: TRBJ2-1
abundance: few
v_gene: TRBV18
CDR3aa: CASSPPGGAIYNEQFF
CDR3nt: TGTGCCAGCTCACCACCGGGGGGGGCCATCTACAATGAGCAGTTCTTC

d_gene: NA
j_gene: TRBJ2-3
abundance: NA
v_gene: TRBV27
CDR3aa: CASSLSVGDGDSASTDTQYF
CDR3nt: TGTGCCAGCAGTTTATCTGTAGGCGACGGGGACTCAGCTAGCACAGATACGCAGTATTTT

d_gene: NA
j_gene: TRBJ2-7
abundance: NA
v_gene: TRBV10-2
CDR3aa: CASSESWRGPAYEQYF
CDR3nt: TGCGCCAGCAGTGAGTCGTGGCGGGGGCCGGCCTACGAGCAGTACTTC

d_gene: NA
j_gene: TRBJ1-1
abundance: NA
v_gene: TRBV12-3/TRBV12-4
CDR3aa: CASRTAGNTEAFF
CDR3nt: TGTGCCAGCAGGACCGCAGGGAACACTGAAGCTTTCTTT

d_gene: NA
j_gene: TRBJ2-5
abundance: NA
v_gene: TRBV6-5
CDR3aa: CASTEGSRLETQYF
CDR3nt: TGTGCCAGCACCGAGGGCTCCCGATTGGAGACCCAGTACTTC

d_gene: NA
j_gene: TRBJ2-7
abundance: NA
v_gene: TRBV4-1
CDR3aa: CASSQRDSYEQYF
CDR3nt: TGCGCCAGCAGCCAACGCGACAGCTACGAGCAGTACTTC

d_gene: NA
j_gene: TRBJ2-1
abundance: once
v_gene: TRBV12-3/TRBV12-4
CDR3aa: CAIALSSYNEQFF
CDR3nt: TGTGCCATCGCACTTAGCTCCTACAATGAGCAGTTCTTC

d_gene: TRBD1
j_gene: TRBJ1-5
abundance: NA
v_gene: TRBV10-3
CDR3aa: CAISESPTGAGQPQHF
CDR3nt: TGTGCCATCAGTGAGTCTCCGACAGGGGCCGGTCAGCCCCAGCATTTT

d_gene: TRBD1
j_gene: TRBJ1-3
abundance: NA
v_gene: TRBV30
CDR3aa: CAYRQGRSGNTIYF
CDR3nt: TGTGCCTACAGACAGGGGCGCTCTGGAAACACCATATATTTT

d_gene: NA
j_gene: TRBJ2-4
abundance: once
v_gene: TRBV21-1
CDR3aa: CASSNSTGGKNIQYF
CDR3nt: TGTGCCAGCAGCAATAGTACAGGGGGAAAAAACATTCAGTACTTC

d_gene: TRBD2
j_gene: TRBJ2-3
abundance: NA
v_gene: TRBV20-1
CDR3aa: CSASLWRGGTDTQYF
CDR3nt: TGCAGTGCTAGTCTTTGGCGGGGGGGCACAGATACGCAGTATTTT

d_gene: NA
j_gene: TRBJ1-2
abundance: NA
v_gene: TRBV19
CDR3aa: CASSPPTGTLYGYTF
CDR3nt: TGTGCCAGTAGTCCCCCCACCGGGACACTCTATGGCTACACCTTC

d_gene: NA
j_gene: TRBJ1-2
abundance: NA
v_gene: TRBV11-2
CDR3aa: CASSLEGWGTRLNYGYTF
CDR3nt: TGTGCCAGCAGCTTAGAAGGCTGGGGGACTCGCCTTAACTATGGCTACACCTTC

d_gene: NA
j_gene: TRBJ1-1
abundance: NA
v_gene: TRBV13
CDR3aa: CASSLGAGEGHTEAFF
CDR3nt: TGTGCCAGCAGCTTGGGGGCTGGGGAGGGGCACACTGAAGCTTTCTTT

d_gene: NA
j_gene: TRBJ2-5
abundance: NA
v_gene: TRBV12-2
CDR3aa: CASRLEPPSGGAETQYF
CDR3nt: TGTGCAAGTCGCTTAGAGCCACCTAGCGGGGGGGCGGAGACCCAGTACTTC

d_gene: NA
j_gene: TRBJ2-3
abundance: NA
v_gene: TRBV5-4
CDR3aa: CASSLWGGSTDTQYF
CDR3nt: TGTGCCAGCAGCTTGTGGGGGGGCAGCACAGATACGCAGTATTTT

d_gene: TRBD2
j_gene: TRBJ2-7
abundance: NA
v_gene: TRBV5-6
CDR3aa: CASSYPGGEQYF
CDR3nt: TGTGCCAGCAGCTACCCGGGGGGCGAGCAGTACTTC

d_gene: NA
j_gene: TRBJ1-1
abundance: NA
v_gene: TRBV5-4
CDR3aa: CASRRRDSRLTEAFF
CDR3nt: TGTGCCAGCAGGAGAAGGGACTCCCGGCTCACTGAAGCTTTCTTT

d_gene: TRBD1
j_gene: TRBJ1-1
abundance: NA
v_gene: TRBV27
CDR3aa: CASSPQHRGPNTEAFF
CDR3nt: TGTGCCAGCAGTCCGCAACACAGGGGGCCGAACACTGAAGCTTTCTTT

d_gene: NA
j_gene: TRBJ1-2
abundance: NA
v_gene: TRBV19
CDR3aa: CASSAGVFNGYTF
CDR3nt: TGTGCCAGTAGTGCCGGGGTGTTCAATGGCTACACCTTC

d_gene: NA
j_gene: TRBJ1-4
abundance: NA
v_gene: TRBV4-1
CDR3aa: CASSQGGGGAEWEKLFF
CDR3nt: TGCGCCAGCAGCCAAGGGGGTGGGGGCGCTGAATGGGAAAAACTGTTTTTT

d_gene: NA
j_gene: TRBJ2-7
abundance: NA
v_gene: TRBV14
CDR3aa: CASSQDRSGGQYF
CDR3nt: TGTGCCAGCAGCCAAGATCGCTCAGGAGGGCAGTACTTC

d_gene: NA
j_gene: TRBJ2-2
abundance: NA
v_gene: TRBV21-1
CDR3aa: CASSSTEAGANTGELFF
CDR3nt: TGTGCCAGCAGCAGTACGGAGGCGGGGGCGAACACCGGGGAGCTGTTTTTT

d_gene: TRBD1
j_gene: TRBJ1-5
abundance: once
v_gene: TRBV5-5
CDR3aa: CASSSGTGGVQPQHF
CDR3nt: TGTGCCAGCAGCTCCGGGACAGGGGGCGTTCAGCCCCAGCATTTT

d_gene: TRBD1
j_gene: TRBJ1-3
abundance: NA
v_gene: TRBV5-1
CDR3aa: CASSLAGGNSGNTIYF
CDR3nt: TGCGCCAGCAGCTTGGCAGGGGGGAACTCTGGAAACACCATATATTTT

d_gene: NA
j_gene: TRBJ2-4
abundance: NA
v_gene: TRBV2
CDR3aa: CASSIPENIQYF
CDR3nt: TGTGCCAGCAGTATTCCGGAAAACATTCAGTACTTC

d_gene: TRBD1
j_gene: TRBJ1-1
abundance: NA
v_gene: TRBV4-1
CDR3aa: CASSRGQTNTEAFF
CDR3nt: TGCGCCAGCAGCCGGGGACAGACGAACACTGAAGCTTTCTTT

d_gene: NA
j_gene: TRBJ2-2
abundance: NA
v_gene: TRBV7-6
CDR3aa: CASSLELANTGELFF
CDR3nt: TGTGCCAGCAGCTTAGAACTAGCGAACACCGGGGAGCTGTTTTTT

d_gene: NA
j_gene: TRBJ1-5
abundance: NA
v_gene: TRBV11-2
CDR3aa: CASSLGGVDQPQHF
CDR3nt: TGTGCCAGCAGCTTAGGGGGGGTCGATCAGCCCCAGCATTTT

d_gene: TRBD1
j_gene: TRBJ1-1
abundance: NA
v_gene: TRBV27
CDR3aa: CASRPGGRGNTEAFF
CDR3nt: TGTGCCAGCAGGCCAGGGGGCAGAGGTAACACTGAAGCTTTCTTT

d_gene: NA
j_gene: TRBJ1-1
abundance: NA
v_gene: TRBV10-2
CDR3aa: CASRYRSEAFF
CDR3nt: TGCGCCAGCAGATACAGGTCGGAAGCTTTCTTT

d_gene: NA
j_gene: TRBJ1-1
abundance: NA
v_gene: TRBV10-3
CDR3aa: CATSAGNTEAFF
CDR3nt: TGTGCCACCTCGGCGGGGAACACTGAAGCTTTCTTT

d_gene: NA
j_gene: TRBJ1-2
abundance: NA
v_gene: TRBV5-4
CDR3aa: CASSFWGAYGYTF
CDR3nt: TGTGCCAGCAGCTTTTGGGGAGCTTATGGCTACACCTTC

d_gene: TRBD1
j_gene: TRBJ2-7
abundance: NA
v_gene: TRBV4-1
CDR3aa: CASSLGQDLLEQYF
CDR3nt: TGCGCCAGCAGCCTGGGACAGGACCTTTTAGAGCAGTACTTC

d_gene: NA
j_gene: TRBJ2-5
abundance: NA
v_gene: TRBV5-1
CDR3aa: CASKGRGETQYF
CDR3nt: TGCGCCAGCAAGGGCCGAGGGGAGACCCAGTACTTC

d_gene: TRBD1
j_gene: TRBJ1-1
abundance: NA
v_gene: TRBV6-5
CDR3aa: CASTQQGGGTEAFF
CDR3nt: TGTGCCAGCACCCAACAGGGGGGAGGCACTGAAGCTTTCTTT

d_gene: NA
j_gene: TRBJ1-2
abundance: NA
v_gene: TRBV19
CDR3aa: CASSMDSYGYTF
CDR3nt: TGTGCCAGTAGTATGGACAGCTATGGCTACACCTTC

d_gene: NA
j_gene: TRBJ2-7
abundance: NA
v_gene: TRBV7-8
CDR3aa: CASSSEYTDGNYEQYF
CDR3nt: TGTGCCAGCAGCTCCGAATATACGGACGGGAACTACGAGCAGTACTTC

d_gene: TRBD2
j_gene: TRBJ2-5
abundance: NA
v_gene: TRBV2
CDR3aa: CATLWLAGSQETQYF
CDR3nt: TGTGCCACCTTGTGGCTAGCGGGGAGCCAAGAGACCCAGTACTTC

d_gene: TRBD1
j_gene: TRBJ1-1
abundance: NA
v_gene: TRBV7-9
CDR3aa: CASSPLRDRGNTEAFF
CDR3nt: TGTGCCAGCAGCCCCCTGAGGGACAGGGGCAACACTGAAGCTTTCTTT